This entry is about one T cell receptor beta chain. Assay: immunoSEQ multiplex PCR; the TCRdb copy retains only in-frame clones and omits some. The table lists 80,000 or so clones, roughly 94% of them singletons, with 6.2% in the top ten. This entry is derived from a study of control samples from healthy donors and cancer patients. Trimming shortened V by 4 bases and J by 0 bases, and 7 bases separated the two germline ends. The CDR3 is 13 amino acids. Germline CDR1 and CDR2: SGDLS and YYNGEE. Sequencing was performed on blood. The sequence was obtained from a middle-aged woman in good health. This rearrangement joins TRBV9 to TRBJ1-1; D remains ambiguous. CDR3 in DNA: TGTGCCAGCAGCTTCCAATTGAACACTGAAGCTTTCTTT. It is translated as CASSFQLNTEAFF. The entire variable domain, with the rest obtained from reference TRBV9 and TRBJ1-1, is as follows: DSGVTQTPKHLITATGQRVTLRCSPRSGDLSVYWYQQSLDQGLQFLIQYYNGEERAKGNILERFSAQQFPDLHSELNLSSLELGDSALYFCASSFQLNTEAFFGQGTRLTVV.